The TCR beta chain described here comes from a study of naive and memory T cell subsets. Separate alpha and beta amplification began at the second PCR step. Four subsets defined by CD45RA and CD27 were sorted after CD3, CD4, CD8 and live/dead staining. Trimming shortened V by 6 bases and J by 6 bases, and 20 bases separated the two germline ends. CDR1 SNHLY and CDR2 FYNNEI come from the germline V gene. The CDR3 has 15 residues. Concerning this clonotype itself: Its target is unknown.

General study findings and limits: Over 85% of naive TCR sequences appeared only once, unlike memory subsets. In CD4 and CD8 cells, diversity dropped from naive through EMRA.

An equimolar mix of two oligonucleotides served as the beta constant-region primer for TRBC1 and TRBC2. The ligated cDNA underwent four PCR rounds using SP2 and nested alpha and beta constant-region primers. TCRdb ran MiXCR on the UMI-ligation and nested PCR reads and lists one entry per CDR3 protein. This sample has about 8,000 distinct CDR3 sequences, with about 30% found just once. The TCR comes from a human donor in good health. The sequencing sample was made of CD8+ TEMRA cells from blood. Sample subset: effector memory re-expressing CD45RA, CD45RA+ CD27-. V gene TRBV2 combines with J gene TRBJ1-1, with a tentative D call TRBD1 (6 bases). The CDR3 bases are TGTGCCAGCAGGGCCTATTGGGGGCAAGGAGCTGAAGCTTTCTTT. Its protein product is CASRAYWGQGAEAFF.